This entry is about one T cell receptor (beta chain). The data belong to a study of Ad26.COV2.S vaccination and SARS-CoV-2 variants. As for treatment: around 19 received Ad26.COV2.S at low or high dose, single or two shots; about 5 received placebo; per-sample allocation not given. Repertoires come from day 63 after the first vaccine or placebo injection. Libraries were prepared by immunoSEQ multiplex PCR; TCRdb keeps only in-frame clonotypes and omits some of them. The sample carries 300,000 to 400,000 clones, about 88% recorded once. Deletions cut 3 bases from V and 5 bases from J, with 12 bases between. Germline V CDR1 and CDR2: SGHRS, YFSETQ. The CDR3 spans 14 residues.

The V and J genes are TRBV5-1 and TRBJ2-1; no firm D call. This TCR was recovered from a person aged 18-60 years who received the Ad26.COV2.S COVID-19 vaccine or a placebo. Specimen: peripheral blood, collected in a trial of Ad26.COV2.S vaccine versus placebo. The CDR3 loop reads CASSSTGPHNEQFF. The CDR3 DNA is TGCGCCAGCAGCTCGACGGGCCCACACAATGAGCAGTTCTTC.